A single sample is the source of the 30 T cell receptor beta chains below, sequenced in a study of beta chain features in type 1 diabetes. Expressed TCRB transcripts were sequenced because the isolated RNA had all been reverse transcribed beforehand. Assay: immunoSEQ multiplex PCR; the TCRdb copy retains only in-frame clones and omits some. This sample has more than 150,000 clones, with about 12% found just once. The sequenced sample was central memory CD4+ T cells from blood. Source of these receptors: a woman in her late teens or twenties in good health.

The rearrangement uses TRBV19 and TRBJ2-5; tentative D call: TRBD1 (5 bases). Germline CDR1 is LNHDA and CDR2 is SQIVND (reference sequence). Trimming stripped 6 bases from V and 1 base from J, with 15 bases between. The CDR3 runs 15 residues. The CDR3 here is CASSPDTLLQETQYF. The CDR3 region has the DNA TGTGCCAGTAGCCCGGACACTCTGCTCCAAGAGACCCAGTACTTC.

This clone was detected only a few times. The chain couples TRBV30 to TRBJ2-3, with D unresolved. Germline V gene data show CDR1 as GTSNPN and CDR2 as SVGIG (reference sequence). Trimming took off 5 bases at V and 1 base at J, with 10 bases between the two ends. The CDR3 loop spans 13 amino acids. For the CDR3, the DNA is TGTGCCTGGGTCCCTACGGGCACAGATACGCAGTATTTT. Translation: CAWVPTGTDTQYF.

In this sample, this clone turned up a few times. This rearrangement joins TRBV6-5 to TRBJ1-2; 7 bases line up with TRBD1. Germline V gene data show CDR1 as MNHEY and CDR2 as SVGAGI. The length of the CDR3 is 15 residues. The ends lost 5 bases at V and 6 bases at J; junction bases unmatched: 12. In nucleotides, the CDR3 is TGTGCCAGCAGTCGCGAGGGACAGCGGTTTGATGGCTACACCTTC. It yields the protein CASSREGQRFDGYTF.

This clone was observed a handful of times. The V call is TRBV7-2, the J call TRBJ1-1; 11 positions agree with TRBD1. The CDR3 is made up of 15 amino acids. J lost 3 bases, V lost 5 bases, and 5 bases had no gene match. Germline CDR1 is SGHTA and CDR2 is FQGNSA. The CDR3 nucleotides read TGTGCCAGCAGCGGGGGACAGGGGGTTCACACTGAAGCTTTCTTT. This codes for CASSGGQGVHTEAFF.

This chain links TRBV15 with TRBJ2-1, with TRBD2 identical over 9 bases. CDR1 LNHNV and CDR2 YYDKDF come from the germline V gene (reference sequence). J gave up 6 bases and V 9 bases, and 9 bases lay outside the gene matches. CDR3 length: 14 residues. The CDR3 region is CATQGSGSANEQFF. CDR3 DNA: TGTGCCACTCAGGGTAGCGGGAGTGCCAATGAGCAGTTCTTC.

The chain links TRBV7-3 to TRBJ2-5, with 7 bases lining up with TRBD1. The length of the CDR3 is 15 residues. The junction had 10 bases not matched to a gene; V was cut back by 5 bases and J by 4 bases. Germline CDR1 SGHTA, CDR2 FQGTGA. This CDR3 is CASSPQTGWRETQYF. The DNA for the CDR3 is TGTGCCAGCAGCCCGCAGACAGGGTGGCGAGAGACCCAGTACTTC.

The chain couples TRBV28 to TRBJ1-2; TRBD1 matches 7 bases. Trimming cost V 2 bases and J 2 bases; bases outside gene matches: 11. Germline-derived CDR1 and CDR2 are MDHEN and SYDVKM. The CDR3 is 17 amino acids. In DNA form, the CDR3 reads TGTGCCAGCAGTTTAGGCGGTAGGGGGCTGTCCAACTATGGCTACACCTTC. This gives the protein CASSLGGRGLSNYGYTF.

The rearrangement joins TRBV9 to TRBJ2-3; TRBD2 agrees at 9 bases. Unmatched junction bases numbered 6, after V lost 4 bases and J lost 3 bases. The CDR3 runs 15 residues. Germline CDR1 is SGDLS and CDR2 is YYNGEE. In DNA, the CDR3 is TGTGCCAGCAGCCTTAGCGGGAGTTGGACAGATACGCAGTATTTT. Translating gives CASSLSGSWTDTQYF.

Remarks on this clone: Other nucleotide sequences in the sample specify the same CDR3. This sequence joins TRBV29-1 and TRBJ2-5; D unclear. Germline V CDR1 and CDR2: SQVTM, ANQGSEA. This CDR3 spans 10 amino acids. Trimming pared 3 bases from V and 5 bases from J, leaving 4 bases between. The CDR3 here is CSVESETQYF. Written as DNA, the CDR3 is TGCAGCGTTGAGAGTGAGACCCAGTACTTC. Using reference TRBV29-1 and TRBJ2-5 for the parts outside the CDR3, the full variable domain is SAVISQKPSRDICQRGTSLTIQCQVDSQVTMMFWYRQQPGQSLTLIATANQGSEATYESGFVIDKFPISRPNLTFSTLTVSNMSPEDSSIYLCSVESETQYFGPGTRLLVL.

In this sample, this clone turned up a few times. The same CDR3 also results from other DNA sequences found in this sample. The genes are TRBV5-1 and TRBJ2-1, with 10 bases aligning to TRBD2. The CDR3 contains 16 residues. V lost 4 bases to trimming and J lost 0 bases; unmatched junction nucleotides: 4. Germline V lookup: CDR1 SGHRS, CDR2 YFSETQ. The CDR3 sequence is CASSRTSGSSYNEQFF. The CDR3 DNA is TGCGCCAGCAGCAGGACTAGCGGTAGCTCCTACAATGAGCAGTTCTTC. Looking up the rest from reference TRBV5-1 and TRBJ2-1 gives the full variable domain: KAGVTQTPRYLIKTRGQQVTLSCSPISGHRSVSWYQQTPGQGLQFLFEYFSETQRNKGNFPGRFSGRQFSNSRSEMNVSTLELGDSALYLCASSRTSGSSYNEQFFGPGTRLTVL.

This clone was counted a few times. The chain combines TRBV4-2 with TRBJ2-1, with TRBD2 matching over 12 bases. The germline gives CDR1 LGHNA, CDR2 YNFKEQ. This CDR3 region has 14 residues. V lost 0 bases and J lost 14; bases outside the gene matches: 5. The CDR3 region has the DNA TGTGCCAGCAGCCAAGATTCCCTAGCGGGAGGGGAGTTCTTC. Its protein is CASSQDSLAGGEFF.

This clone came up a few times. This rearrangement joins TRBV30 to TRBJ1-1; 8 nucleotides align to TRBD1. This CDR3 comprises 13 residues. Per the germline V gene, CDR1 is GTSNPN and CDR2 is SVGIG (reference sequence). V was clipped by 2 bases and J by 6 bases; unmatched bases: 5. As DNA, the CDR3 is TGTGCCTGGAGTTCGGACAGGGCGGCTGAAGCTTTCTTT. Translating gives CAWSSDRAAEAFF.

The rearrangement joins TRBV23-1 to TRBJ2-7; D gene uncertain. TRBV23-1 is an ORF; its function is uncertain. The CDR3 runs to 12 residues. V lost 2 bases to trimming and J lost 3 bases, with 5 bases between them. The CDR3 DNA sequence: TGCGCCAGCAGTCAAATATACTACGAGCAGTACTTC. Translated: CASSQIYYEQYF.

This clone was detected only a few times. V gene TRBV15 combines with J gene TRBJ2-4; maybe TRBD2 (5 bases). The CDR3 has 16 amino acids. Germline loops: CDR1 LNHNV, CDR2 YYDKDF (reference sequence). V was clipped by 2 bases and J by 0 bases, with 11 bases between them. The chain's CDR3 is CATSRTGVLAKNIQYF. The DNA for the CDR3 is TGTGCCACCAGCAGAACCGGGGTCCTAGCCAAAAACATTCAGTACTTC. The complete variable domain, with remaining parts taken from reference TRBV15 and TRBJ2-4, reads DAMVIQNPRYQVTQFGKPVTLSCSQTLNHNVMYWYQQKSSQAPKLLFHYYDKDFNNEADTPDNFQSRRPNTSFCFLDIRSPGLGDTAMYLCATSRTGVLAKNIQYFGAGTRLSVL.

This clone showed up just a few times. The J gene is TRBJ2-7, the V gene TRBV30; 7 nucleotides line up with TRBD2. This CDR3 is built from 14 residues. Losses at the gene ends were 3 bases for V and 4 bases for J; bases not matched to a gene: 9. Germline CDR1 GTSNPN, CDR2 SVGIG (reference sequence). The CDR3 region has the DNA TGTGCCTGGAGGCCGGGGAGCGGGGAATACGAGCAGTACTTC. Translated: CAWRPGSGEYEQYF.

This clone showed up just a few times. The gene calls are TRBV30 and TRBJ1-2; tentative D call: TRBD1 (5 bases). The CDR3 totals 14 residues. Germline CDR1 GTSNPN, CDR2 SVGIG (reference sequence). V was cut by 4 bases and J by 2 bases, with 14 bases left in between. The CDR3 sequence: CAWKGTGANYGYTF. The CDR3 bases are TGTGCCTGGAAGGGCACAGGAGCAAACTATGGCTACACCTTC.

This clone was seen more than once but under ten times. This chain connects TRBV6-6 to TRBJ2-7; TRBD1 matches at 7 bases. CDR1 and CDR2 from the germline V gene are MNHNY and SVGAGI (reference sequence). This CDR3 has 15 residues. With 0 bases clipped from V and 5 bases from J, the junction kept 7 bases outside the gene matches. The CDR3 spells CASSYSDRVGDEQYF. For the CDR3, the DNA is TGTGCCAGCAGTTACTCCGACAGGGTAGGCGACGAGCAGTACTTC.

The chain joins TRBV6-6 to TRBJ2-2; D may be TRBD1 (6 bases). The ends were cut back, 2 bases at V and 3 bases at J, with 7 bases in the middle. This CDR3 has 14 amino acids. Germline assignment: CDR1 MNHNY and CDR2 SVGAGI (reference sequence). DNA of the CDR3: TGTGCCAGCAGTTACGGACAGCACACCGGGGAGCTGTTTTTT. Protein: CASSYGQHTGELFF.

This clone was detected only a few times. The rearrangement links TRBV11-2 to TRBJ1-2; D gene ambiguous. V shed 4 bases and J shed 5 bases, with 11 bases lying between them. This CDR3 contains 13 residues. Germline assignment: CDR1 SGHAT and CDR2 FQNNGV. Here the CDR3 DNA reads TGTGCCAGCAGCTCCGCGTCCTCTTATGGCTACACCTTC. Amino acids: CASSSASSYGYTF.

The chain carries TRBV4-3 and TRBJ2-5; D perhaps matches TRBD2 (6 bases). V lost 4 bases to trimming and J lost 2 bases, with 11 bases between them. Germline V gene sequence: CDR1 LGHNA, CDR2 YSLEER. There are 14 residues in the CDR3. The CDR3 sequence: CASSLTSMQETQYF. The DNA of the CDR3 is TGCGCCAGCAGCCTGACTAGTATGCAAGAGACCCAGTACTTC.

This clone was seen more than once but under ten times. The chain has TRBV11-1 and TRBJ2-7, with a possible D match to TRBD2 (5 bases). In germline, CDR1 is SGHAT, CDR2 FQDESV (reference sequence). The CDR3 length is 13 residues. Trimming shortened V by 3 bases and J by 2 bases, and 8 bases separated the two germline ends. The CDR3 DNA sequence: TGTGCCAGCAGCTTTCTAGCCGCCTACGAGCAGTACTTC. Protein product: CASSFLAAYEQYF.

V is TRBV28 and J is TRBJ2-3, with 11 positions matching TRBD2. With V trimmed by 6 bases and J by 5 bases, 10 bases remained unmatched. This CDR3 comprises 16 residues. The germline CDR1 and CDR2 sequences are MDHEN and SYDVKM. The CDR3 sequence: CASRGGTSGIQDTQYF. The DNA of the CDR3 is TGTGCCAGCAGGGGGGGGACTAGCGGAATACAAGATACGCAGTATTTT.

This clone showed up just a few times. The CDR3 sequence: CASGRDRADASGANVLTF. DNA of the CDR3: TGTGCTAGTGGACGAGACAGGGCGGATGCCTCTGGGGCCAACGTCCTGACTTTC. This chain joins TRBV12-5 and TRBJ2-6; the match to TRBD1 covers 7 bases. The length of the CDR3 is 18 residues. Trimming took 6 bases from V and 0 from J; bases not matched to a gene: 11. Germline assignment: CDR1 LGHNT and CDR2 FRNRAP.

V and J are TRBV4-1 and TRBJ1-5; the match to TRBD1 covers 11 bases. There are 17 residues in the CDR3. Trimming removed 3 bases from V and 0 bases from J; junction bases left unmatched: 4. Germline-derived CDR1 and CDR2 are MGHRA and YSYEKL. CDR3 sequence: CASSQGQGVNSNQPQHF. In DNA, the CDR3 is TGCGCCAGCAGCCAGGGACAGGGGGTTAATAGCAATCAGCCCCAGCATTTT.

The rearrangement uses TRBV6-6 and TRBJ1-5; a possible D gene is TRBD1 (5 bases). V was pared by 0 bases and J by 4 bases, with 10 bases between. The germline V gene encodes CDR1 MNHNY and CDR2 SVGAGI (reference sequence). The CDR3 is 15 amino acids. CDR3 nucleotides: TGTGCCAGCAGTTACTCCCGACAGTCGAATCAGCCCCAGCATTTT. Amino acids: CASSYSRQSNQPQHF.

This clone has only a few counts. The chain employs TRBV11-3 and TRBJ2-3, with D maybe TRBD1 (6 bases). Germline assignment: CDR1 SGHNT and CDR2 YENEEA. This CDR3 has 16 residues. V was clipped by 3 bases and J by 2 bases, with 15 bases between them. The CDR3 loop reads CASSFKPGQPTDTQYF. The CDR3, as DNA: TGTGCCAGCAGCTTCAAACCCGGACAGCCCACAGATACGCAGTATTTT.

The chain is built from TRBV30 and TRBJ1-1; D gene unclear. The CDR3 is 13 amino acids. In germline, CDR1 is GTSNPN, CDR2 SVGIG (reference sequence). V dropped 0 bases and J dropped 1 base, with 6 bases sitting between them. CDR3 loop: CAWSVEWNTEAFF. The CDR3, as DNA: TGTGCCTGGAGTGTGGAGTGGAACACTGAAGCTTTCTTT.

The V call is TRBV29-1, the J call TRBJ2-3; 8 bases are shared with TRBD2. The CDR3 covers 17 residues. Germline V gene data show CDR1 as SQVTM and CDR2 as ANQGSEA. V dropped 2 bases and J dropped 2; count of bases not matched to a gene: 12. CDR3 DNA: TGCAGCGTTGAATATGCGATAGCGGGAAGTTTCACAGATACGCAGTATTTT. Amino acids: CSVEYAIAGSFTDTQYF.

This clone was observed a handful of times. V usage is TRBV27 and J usage is TRBJ1-2, with 7 nucleotides matching TRBD1. This CDR3 has 13 amino acids. Germline V CDR1 and CDR2: MNHEY, SMNVEV (reference sequence). After removal of 8 bases from V and 5 bases from J, the junction contained 8 bases not matched to a gene. CDR3 nucleotides: TGTGCCAGCTGGGACAGCCGACTTTATGGCTACACCTTC. It translates to CASWDSRLYGYTF.

This chain uses TRBV11-1 with TRBJ2-7; 12 positions agree with TRBD2. J gave up 5 bases and V 5 bases, and 10 bases lay outside the gene matches. Germline CDR1 is SGHAT and CDR2 is FQDESV (reference sequence). The CDR3 extends over 16 amino acids. As DNA, the CDR3 is TGTGCCAGCAGCACTGGACTAGCGGGACCCCTGGACGAGCAGTACTTC. Its protein is CASSTGLAGPLDEQYF.